This entry lists 12 T cell receptor beta chains sequenced from one sample in a study of T cell repertoires in aging, cancer and after chemotherapy. A mixed TRB-A/B primer pool amplified rearranged TRB by multiplex touch-down PCR. One entry per CDR3 protein results from TCRdb running MiXCR on the multiplex PCR reads. The data show over 2,500 distinct CDR3 sequences, approximately 24% seen once. TCR beta rearrangements were amplified from peripheral blood genomic DNA. The specimen sequenced was blood. Receptors were obtained from a human donor with a solid tumor.

By proportion, this clonotype is medium-sized (0.01 to 0.1%). DNA of the CDR3: TGTGCCAGTCTAGACAGGTTTAGGTCCTACGAGCAGTACTTC. The encoded protein is CASLDRFRSYEQYF. The chain combines TRBV6-1 with TRBJ2-7, with a weak D call TRBD1 (6 bases). The CDR3 runs 14 residues. Trimming removed 9 bases from V and 1 base from J, with 16 bases in between. Germline assignment: CDR1 MNHNS and CDR2 SASEGT.

By proportion, this clonotype is large. The CDR3 is CATSWGADSPLHF. CDR3 nucleotide sequence: TGTGCGACAAGTTGGGGGGCGGATTCACCCCTCCACTTT. This rearrangement joins TRBV19 to TRBJ1-6; the D gene is possibly TRBD1 (6 bases). Per germline, CDR1 LNHDA and CDR2 SQIVND (reference sequence). This CDR3 spans 13 amino acids.

The J gene is TRBJ2-3, the V gene TRBV20-1; the match to TRBD2 covers 7 bases. This CDR3 contains 15 residues. With 7 bases clipped from V and 3 bases from J, the junction kept 13 bases outside the gene matches. Germline loops: CDR1 DFQATT, CDR2 SNEGSKA (reference sequence). CDR3 bases: TGCAGTGTCAGGGACTACCGAGAGCGAACAGATACGCAGTATTTT. Its translation is CSVRDYRERTDTQYF.

In this sample, this clonotype is medium-sized. The rearrangement joins TRBV6-1 to TRBJ2-7, with D unclear. The CDR3 contains 9 residues. Germline V gene data show CDR1 as MNHNS and CDR2 as SASEGT. V lost 6 bases, J lost 3 bases, and 0 bases lay in between. CDR3: CASSYEQYF. In DNA, the CDR3 is TGTGCCAGCAGCTACGAGCAGTACTTC.

The genes are TRBV5-1 and TRBJ1-4; 7 bases map to TRBD1. Trimming cost V 5 bases and J 2 bases; bases outside gene matches: 0. The CDR3 totals 13 residues. Germline-derived CDR1 and CDR2 are SGHRS and YFSETQ. The CDR3 reads CASRGQTNEKLFF. The CDR3 DNA reads TGCGCCAGCAGGGGACAGACTAATGAAAAACTGTTTTTT.

This clonotype is classed as medium-sized. The chain recombines TRBV5-6 with TRBJ1-6, with D perhaps TRBD1 (5 bases). The V and J ends lost 3 bases and 9 bases respectively, with 22 bases between them. The CDR3 contains 17 residues. CDR1 SGHDT and CDR2 YYEEEE come from the germline V gene. This chain's CDR3 is CASSSREAGRFGSPLHF. The CDR3, as DNA: TGTGCCAGCAGCTCCCGGGAGGCAGGGAGGTTTGGTTCACCCCTCCACTTT.

Relative to its sample, this clonotype is large. V is TRBV29-1 and J is TRBJ2-1, with D possibly being TRBD2 (5 bases). There are 13 residues in the CDR3. CDR1 and CDR2 from the germline V gene are SQVTM and ANQGSEA. The V end lost 3 bases, the J end lost 6 bases, and 12 bases lay between the germline ends. CDR3 sequence reads: CSVDPRTGNEQFF. The CDR3 coding sequence is TGCAGCGTTGACCCGAGGACTGGCAATGAGCAGTTCTTC.

In this sample, this clonotype is medium-sized. The chain joins TRBV18 to TRBJ1-1; 7 bases agree with TRBD1. J lost 0 bases, V lost 6 bases, and 7 bases had no gene match. The CDR3 contains 15 residues. Germline CDR1 and CDR2: KGHSH and LQKENI. CDR3 in amino acids: CASSQGQALNTEAFF. In DNA, the CDR3 is TGTGCCAGCTCTCAAGGACAGGCCTTGAACACTGAAGCTTTCTTT.

Sample share makes this clonotype medium-sized (0.01 to 0.1%). The V gene is TRBV12-3 or TRBV12-4, the J gene TRBJ1-5, with D perhaps matching TRBD1 (6 bases). V lost 4 bases, J lost 0 bases, and 10 bases lay in between. CDR3 length equals 15 residues. The CDR3: CASSSETGSNQPQHF. The DNA for the CDR3 is TGTGCCAGCAGTTCCGAGACAGGTAGCAATCAGCCCCAGCATTTT.

By share, this clonotype counts as medium-sized. The V call is TRBV6-4, the J call TRBJ2-1, with 12 positions matching TRBD2. This CDR3 region has 14 residues. The V gene's germline CDR1 is MRHNA and CDR2 SNTAGT. J gave up 8 bases and V 5 bases, and 4 bases lay outside the gene matches. The CDR3 here is CASSQLAGGDEQFF. The CDR3 region has the DNA TGTGCCAGCAGTCAGCTAGCGGGAGGGGATGAGCAGTTCTTC.

Within the sample, this clonotype is medium-sized (0.01 to 0.1%). The J gene is TRBJ2-5, the V gene TRBV12-3 or TRBV12-4, with 10 bases identical to TRBD2. The V segment lost 0 bases and the J segment 5 bases; nucleotides outside the gene matches: 3. The CDR3 runs to 15 residues. This chain's CDR3 is CASSLAAGGSETQYF. DNA for the CDR3: TGTGCCAGCAGTTTAGCAGCGGGAGGGAGTGAGACCCAGTACTTC.

This clonotype came up a few times. The chain combines TRBV28 with TRBJ1-5, with 7 bases aligning to TRBD1. This CDR3 has 14 amino acids. Germline values: CDR1 MDHEN, CDR2 SYDVKM. V dropped 7 bases and J dropped 3; count of bases not matched to a gene: 6. CDR3 nucleotide sequence: TGTGCCAGCATCGAGGGGGCTGCCAATCAGCCCCAGCATTTT. Amino acids: CASIEGAANQPQHF.